This T cell receptor beta chain was sequenced for a study of T-cell reconstitution after alpha-beta-depleted transplantation in children. Unique molecular identifiers were incorporated when the TCRbeta library was constructed. TCRdb called the PCR reads again in MiXCR, with one record for every CDR3 protein. The sample consists of 250,000 to 300,000 distinct CDR3 sequences, around a tenth of them appearing once. In its sample, this clonotype was seen many times. The antigen is unknown. Study-wide results and limits: By one year post-transplant, T-cell counts and diversity largely arose from T cells that were newly produced. Reports say that about two months after transplant, the alpha-beta T cells came out of several hundred graft clones that had expanded.

The length of the CDR3 is 11 residues. CDR1 WSHSY and CDR2 SAAADI come from the germline V gene. V shed 7 bases, J shed 4 bases, and the junction held 0 bases outside the gene matches. The material sequenced was PBMCs, taken before TCRalphabeta/CD19-depleted stem cell transplant. The TCR originated in a boy younger than two with acute myeloid leukemia, due to receive a stem cell transplant. The chain employs TRBV10-2 and TRBJ1-2, with 7 nucleotides matching TRBD1. The CDR3 coding sequence is TGCGCCAGCACAGGGGGCTATGGCTACACCTTC. Translated, it gives CASTGGYGYTF.